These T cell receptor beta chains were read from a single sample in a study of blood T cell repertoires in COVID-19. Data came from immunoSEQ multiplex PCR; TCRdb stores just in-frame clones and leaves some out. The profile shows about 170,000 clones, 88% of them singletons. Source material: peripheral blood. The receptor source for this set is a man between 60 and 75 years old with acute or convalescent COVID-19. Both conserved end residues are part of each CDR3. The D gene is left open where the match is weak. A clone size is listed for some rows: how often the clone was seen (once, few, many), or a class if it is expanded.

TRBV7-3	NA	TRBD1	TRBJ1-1	CASSPRQGNTEAFF	TGTGCCAGCAGCCCTAGACAGGGGAACACTGAAGCTTTCTTT
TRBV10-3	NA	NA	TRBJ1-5	CAISAGGANQPQHF	TGTGCCATCAGCGCGGGGGGGGCGAATCAGCCCCAGCATTTT
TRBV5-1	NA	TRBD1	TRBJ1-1	CASSVSGQGHTEAFF	TGCGCCAGCAGCGTTAGCGGACAGGGGCATACTGAAGCTTTCTTT
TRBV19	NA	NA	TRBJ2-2	CASSILATTGELFF	TGTGCCAGTAGTATACTAGCGACCACCGGGGAGCTGTTTTTT
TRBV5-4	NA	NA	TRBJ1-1	CASSLGPMNTEAFF	TGTGCCAGCAGCTTGGGGCCCATGAACACTGAAGCTTTCTTT
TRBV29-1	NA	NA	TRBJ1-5	CSALQGIGDQPQHF	TGCAGCGCACTTCAGGGGATCGGGGATCAGCCCCAGCATTTT
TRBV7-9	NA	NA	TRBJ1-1	CASSLVQLMNTEAFF	TGTGCCAGCAGCTTAGTGCAGTTAATGAACACTGAAGCTTTCTTT
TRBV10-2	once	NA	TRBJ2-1	CASSEYTEGNEQFF	TGCGCCAGCAGTGAGTACACAGAGGGAAATGAGCAGTTCTTC
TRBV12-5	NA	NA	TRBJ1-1	CASGTRTNTEAFF	TGTGCTAGTGGTACCCGGACAAACACTGAAGCTTTCTTT
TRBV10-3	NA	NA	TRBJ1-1	CAISSGQNTEAFF	TGTGCCATCAGTTCCGGACAGAACACTGAAGCTTTCTTT
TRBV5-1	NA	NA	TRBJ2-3	CASSLEAGTDTQYF	TGCGCCAGCAGCTTGGAAGCAGGGACAGATACGCAGTATTTT
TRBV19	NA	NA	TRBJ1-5	CASSIQGSPSNQPQHF	TGTGCCAGTAGTATCCAGGGGTCCCCTAGCAATCAGCCCCAGCATTTT
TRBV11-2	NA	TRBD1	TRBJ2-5	CASSLGPGQGSETQYF	TGTGCCAGCAGCTTAGGGCCCGGACAGGGATCGGAGACCCAGTACTTC
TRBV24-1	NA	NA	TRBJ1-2	CATSDFRGGNYGYTF	TGTGCCACCAGTGATTTCAGGGGTGGTAACTATGGCTACACCTTC
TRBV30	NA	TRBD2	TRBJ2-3	CAWSSGTSGRTDTQYF	TGTGCCTGGAGTTCAGGGACTAGCGGGAGAACAGATACGCAGTATTTT
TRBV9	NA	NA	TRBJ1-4	CASSVRPGAVEKLFF	TGTGCCAGCAGCGTACGCCCAGGGGCGGTTGAAAAACTGTTTTTT
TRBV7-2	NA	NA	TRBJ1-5	CASSLGHSNQPQHF	TGTGCCAGCAGCTTAGGACACAGCAATCAGCCCCAGCATTTT
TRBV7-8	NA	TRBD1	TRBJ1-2	CASSLAETGGYGYTF	TGTGCCAGCAGCTTAGCGGAGACAGGGGGCTATGGCTACACCTTC
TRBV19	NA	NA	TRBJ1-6	CASSNRVVISPLHF	TGTGCCAGTAGTAACAGGGTGGTGATTTCACCCCTCCACTTT
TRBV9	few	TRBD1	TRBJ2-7	CASSPWTGHEQYF	TGTGCCAGCAGCCCGTGGACAGGACACGAGCAGTACTTC
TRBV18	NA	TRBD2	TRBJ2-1	CASSPPQLAGGRDEQFF	TGTGCCAGCTCACCACCTCAACTAGCGGGGGGCAGGGATGAGCAGTTCTTC
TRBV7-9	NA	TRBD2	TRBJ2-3	CASSLFTGTSGTDTQYF	TGTGCCAGCAGCTTATTTACCGGGACTAGCGGGACAGATACGCAGTATTTT
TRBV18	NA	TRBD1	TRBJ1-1	CASSQQGAADTEAFF	TGTGCCAGCTCACAACAGGGGGCAGCGGATACTGAAGCTTTCTTT
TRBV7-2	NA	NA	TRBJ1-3	CASRGTFSGNTIYF	TGTGCCAGCAGGGGGACTTTCTCTGGAAACACCATATATTTT
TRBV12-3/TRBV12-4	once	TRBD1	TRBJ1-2	CASSGQALYGYTF	TGTGCCAGCAGCGGACAGGCCCTCTATGGCTACACCTTC
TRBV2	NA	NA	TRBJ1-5	CASSPGYNQPQHF	TGTGCCAGCAGTCCCGGTTACAATCAGCCCCAGCATTTT
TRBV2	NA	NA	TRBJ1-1	CASIRGFDTEAFF	TGTGCCAGCATCAGGGGCTTCGACACTGAAGCTTTCTTT
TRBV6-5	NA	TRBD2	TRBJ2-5	CASTESIAGTGSQYF	TGTGCCAGCACCGAAAGTATAGCGGGGACCGGGTCCCAGTACTTC
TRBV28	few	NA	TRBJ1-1	CASSLGGGGPNTEAFF	TGTGCCAGCAGTTTGGGGGGCGGGGGACCGAACACTGAAGCTTTCTTT
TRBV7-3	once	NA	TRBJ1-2	CASRDPGRGGYTF	TGTGCCAGCAGGGATCCGGGGCGGGGAGGCTACACCTTC
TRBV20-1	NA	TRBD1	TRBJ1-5	CSASGGTGKSNQPQHF	TGCAGTGCTAGTGGGGGGACAGGGAAATCCAATCAGCCCCAGCATTTT
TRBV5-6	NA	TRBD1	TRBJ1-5	CASSLYGTGLGSLQPQHF	TGTGCCAGCAGCTTGTACGGGACAGGGTTGGGTTCCCTTCAGCCCCAGCATTTT
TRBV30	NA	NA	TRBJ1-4	CAWRASQREKLFF	TGTGCCTGGAGGGCCAGTCAGAGGGAAAAACTGTTTTTT
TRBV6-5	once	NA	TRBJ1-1	CATWRSTPEAFF	TGTGCCACCTGGAGGTCCACCCCTGAAGCTTTCTTT
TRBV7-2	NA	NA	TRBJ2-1	CASSFRGTNEQFF	TGTGCCAGCAGCTTCAGGGGAACCAATGAGCAGTTCTTC
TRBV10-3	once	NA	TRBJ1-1	CAISESHGRGGTEAFF	TGTGCCATCAGTGAGTCCCATGGTAGGGGAGGGACTGAAGCTTTCTTT
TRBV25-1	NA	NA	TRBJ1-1	CASSQVPAMNTEAFF	TGTGCCAGCTCTCAGGTTCCGGCTATGAACACTGAAGCTTTCTTT
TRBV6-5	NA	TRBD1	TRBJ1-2	CASSSTGGPNYGYTF	TGTGCCAGCAGTTCCACAGGGGGCCCAAACTATGGCTACACCTTC
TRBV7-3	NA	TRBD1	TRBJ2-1	CASSLTGTGYVNEQFF	TGTGCCAGCAGCTTAACCGGGACAGGGTATGTCAATGAGCAGTTCTTC
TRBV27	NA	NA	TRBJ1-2	CASSPDRGMGGYTF	TGTGCCAGCAGTCCCGATAGGGGAATGGGAGGCTACACCTTC
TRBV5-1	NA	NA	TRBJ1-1	CASSLQEPNTEAFF	TGCGCCAGCAGCCTACAGGAGCCGAACACTGAAGCTTTCTTT
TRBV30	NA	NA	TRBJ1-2	CAWSVQGHYGYTF	TGTGCCTGGAGTGTCCAGGGGCACTATGGCTACACCTTC
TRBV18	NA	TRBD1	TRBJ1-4	CASSRDRDDRRLFF	TGTGCCAGCTCACGAGACAGGGACGACCGGAGGCTGTTTTTT
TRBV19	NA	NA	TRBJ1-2	CASSISTGSYGYTF	TGTGCCAGTAGTATCTCAACAGGGTCCTATGGCTACACCTTC
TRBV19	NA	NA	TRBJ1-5	CASSIERVYSNQPQHF	TGTGCCAGTAGTATAGAGAGAGTTTATAGCAATCAGCCCCAGCATTTT
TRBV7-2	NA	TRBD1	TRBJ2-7	CASSFRTGTGGYEQYF	TGTGCCAGCAGCTTCAGGACAGGTACAGGGGGCTACGAGCAGTACTTC
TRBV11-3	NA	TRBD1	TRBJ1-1	CASTTPGQGMAEAFF	TGTGCCAGCACCACGCCGGGACAGGGGATGGCTGAAGCTTTCTTT
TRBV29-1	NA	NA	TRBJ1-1	CSVSWGGHTEAFF	TGCAGCGTTAGCTGGGGAGGGCACACTGAAGCTTTCTTT
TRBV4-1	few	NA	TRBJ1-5	CASSQDGRGHQPQHF	TGCGCCAGCAGCCAAGATGGCAGGGGACACCAGCCCCAGCATTTT
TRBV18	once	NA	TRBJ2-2	CASSPQGNTGELFF	TGTGCCAGCTCACCCCAGGGGAACACCGGGGAGCTGTTTTTT
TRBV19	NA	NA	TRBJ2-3	CASSRSQSTDTQYF	TGTGCCAGTAGTAGGAGTCAGAGCACAGATACGCAGTATTTT
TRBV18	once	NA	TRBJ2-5	CASSPIDQETQYF	TGTGCCAGCTCACCAATCGACCAAGAGACCCAGTACTTC
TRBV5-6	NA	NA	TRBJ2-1	CASSLVSRGYEQFF	TGTGCCAGCAGCTTGGTATCCAGGGGATATGAGCAGTTCTTC